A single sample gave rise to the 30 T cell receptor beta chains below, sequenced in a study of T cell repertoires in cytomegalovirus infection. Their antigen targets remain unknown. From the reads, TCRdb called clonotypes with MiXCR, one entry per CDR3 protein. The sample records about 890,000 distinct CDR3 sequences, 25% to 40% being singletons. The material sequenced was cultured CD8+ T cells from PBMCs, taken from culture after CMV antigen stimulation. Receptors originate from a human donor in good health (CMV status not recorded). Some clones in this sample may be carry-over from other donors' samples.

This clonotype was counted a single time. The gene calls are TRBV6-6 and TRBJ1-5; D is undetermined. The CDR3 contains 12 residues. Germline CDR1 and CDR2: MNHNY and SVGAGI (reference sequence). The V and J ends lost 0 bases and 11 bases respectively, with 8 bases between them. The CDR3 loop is CASSYSRRAQHF. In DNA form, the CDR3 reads TGTGCCAGCAGTTACTCGCGACGAGCCCAGCATTTT.

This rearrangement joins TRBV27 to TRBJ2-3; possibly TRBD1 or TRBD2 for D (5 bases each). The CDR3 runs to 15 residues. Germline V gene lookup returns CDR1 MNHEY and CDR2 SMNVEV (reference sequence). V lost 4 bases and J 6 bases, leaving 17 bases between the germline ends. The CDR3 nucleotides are TGTGCCAGCAGTTGGGTGGGGACCGCCTTGGATACGCAGTATTTT. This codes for CASSWVGTALDTQYF.

DNA for the CDR3: TGTGCCAGCAGCGCCACAGGGGGGGCTAATGAAAAACTGTTTTTT. This encodes CASSATGGANEKLFF. The V call is TRBV7-3, the J call TRBJ1-4; 8 bases are a match to TRBD1. The V gene end was trimmed by 5 bases and the J gene end by 3 bases; junction bases not matched to a gene: 5. Germline V gives CDR1 SGHTA, CDR2 FQGTGA. The CDR3 covers 15 residues.

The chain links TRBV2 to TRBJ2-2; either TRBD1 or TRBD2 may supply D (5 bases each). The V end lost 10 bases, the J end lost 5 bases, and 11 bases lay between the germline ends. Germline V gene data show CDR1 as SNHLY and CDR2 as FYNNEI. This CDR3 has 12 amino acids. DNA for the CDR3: TGTGCCAACGGGGCTCTAACCGGGGAGCTGTTTTTT. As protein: CANGALTGELFF.

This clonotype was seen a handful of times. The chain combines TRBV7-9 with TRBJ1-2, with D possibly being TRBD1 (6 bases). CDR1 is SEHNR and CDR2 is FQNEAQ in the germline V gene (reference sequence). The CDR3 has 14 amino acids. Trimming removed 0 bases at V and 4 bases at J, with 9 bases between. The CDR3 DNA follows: TGTGCCAGCAGCTTAGCGGACAGAGTCTATGGCTACACCTTC. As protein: CASSLADRVYGYTF.

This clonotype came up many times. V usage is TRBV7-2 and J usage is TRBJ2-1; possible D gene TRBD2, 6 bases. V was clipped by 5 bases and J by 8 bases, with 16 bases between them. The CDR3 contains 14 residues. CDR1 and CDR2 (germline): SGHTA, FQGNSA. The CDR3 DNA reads TGTGCCAGCAGCCCCCTCGGCCCGGGGGATGAGCAGTTCTTC. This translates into CASSPLGPGDEQFF.

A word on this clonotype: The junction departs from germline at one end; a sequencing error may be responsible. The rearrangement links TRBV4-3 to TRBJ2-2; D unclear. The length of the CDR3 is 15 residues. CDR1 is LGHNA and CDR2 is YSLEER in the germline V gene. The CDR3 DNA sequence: TGCGCCAGCAGCCCGTCCCTCTTGGGCACCAGGGAGCTGTTTTTT. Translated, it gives CASSPSLLGTRELFF.

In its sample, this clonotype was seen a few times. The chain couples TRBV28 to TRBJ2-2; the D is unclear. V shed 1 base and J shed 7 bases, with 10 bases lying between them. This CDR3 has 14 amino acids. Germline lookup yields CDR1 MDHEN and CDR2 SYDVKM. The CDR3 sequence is CASSLYILHGELFF. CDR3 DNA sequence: TGTGCCAGCAGTTTATACATTCTACACGGGGAGCTGTTTTTT.

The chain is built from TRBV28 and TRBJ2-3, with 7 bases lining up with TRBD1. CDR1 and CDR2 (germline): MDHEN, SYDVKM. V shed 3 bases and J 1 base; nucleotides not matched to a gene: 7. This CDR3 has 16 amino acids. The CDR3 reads CASSFSQGLGTDTQYF. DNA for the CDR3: TGTGCCAGCAGTTTCTCACAGGGGTTGGGCACAGATACGCAGTATTTT.

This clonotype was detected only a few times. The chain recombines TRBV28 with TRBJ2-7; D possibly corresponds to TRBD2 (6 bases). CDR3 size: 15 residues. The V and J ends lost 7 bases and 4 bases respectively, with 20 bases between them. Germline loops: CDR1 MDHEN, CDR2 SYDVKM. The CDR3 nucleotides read TGTGCCAGCACCGATGCCCCCGCAGGGAGGTACGAGCAGTACTTC. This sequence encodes CASTDAPAGRYEQYF.

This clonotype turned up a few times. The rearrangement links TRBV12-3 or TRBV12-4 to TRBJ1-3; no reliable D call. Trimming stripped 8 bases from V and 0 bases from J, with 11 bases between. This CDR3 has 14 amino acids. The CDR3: CASGPRSSGNTIYF. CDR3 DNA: TGTGCCAGCGGGCCTCGGAGCTCTGGAAACACCATATATTTT.

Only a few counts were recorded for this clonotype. The CDR3, as DNA: TGTGCCAGCAGTCCAGGGGGCAACACAGATACGCAGTATTTT. This encodes CASSPGGNTDTQYF. The gene calls are TRBV27 and TRBJ2-3; 8 nucleotides line up with TRBD1. The CDR3 sequence is 14 residues long. Germline V CDR1 and CDR2: MNHEY, SMNVEV (reference sequence). The V and J ends lost 5 bases and 2 bases, in that order; junction bases with no gene match: 3.

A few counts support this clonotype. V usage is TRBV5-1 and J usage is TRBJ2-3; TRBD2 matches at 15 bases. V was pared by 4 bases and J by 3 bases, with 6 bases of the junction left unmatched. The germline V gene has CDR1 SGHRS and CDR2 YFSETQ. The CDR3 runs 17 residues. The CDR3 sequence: CASSSRTSGGGTDTQYF. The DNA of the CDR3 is TGCGCCAGCAGCAGCCGGACTAGCGGGGGGGGTACAGATACGCAGTATTTT.

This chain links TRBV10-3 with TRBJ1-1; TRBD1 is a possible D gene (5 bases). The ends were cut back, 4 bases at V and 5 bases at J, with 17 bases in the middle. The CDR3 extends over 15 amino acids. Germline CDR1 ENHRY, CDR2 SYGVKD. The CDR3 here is CAISALGAVGTEAFF. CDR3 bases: TGTGCCATCAGTGCTTTAGGGGCGGTAGGGACTGAAGCTTTCTTT.

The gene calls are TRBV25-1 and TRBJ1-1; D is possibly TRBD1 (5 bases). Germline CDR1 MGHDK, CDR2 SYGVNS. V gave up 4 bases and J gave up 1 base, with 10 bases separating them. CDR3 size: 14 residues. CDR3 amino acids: CASSVPGANTEAFF. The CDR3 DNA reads TGTGCCAGCAGTGTCCCTGGGGCGAACACTGAAGCTTTCTTT.

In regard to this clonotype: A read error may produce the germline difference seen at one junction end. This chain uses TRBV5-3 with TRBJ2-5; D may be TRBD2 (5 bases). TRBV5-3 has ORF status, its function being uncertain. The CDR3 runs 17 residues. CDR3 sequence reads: CASSFPDVSSGEETQYF. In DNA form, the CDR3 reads TGTGCCAGCAGCTTTCCAGATGTCTCCTCCGGGGAAGAGACCCAGTACTTC.

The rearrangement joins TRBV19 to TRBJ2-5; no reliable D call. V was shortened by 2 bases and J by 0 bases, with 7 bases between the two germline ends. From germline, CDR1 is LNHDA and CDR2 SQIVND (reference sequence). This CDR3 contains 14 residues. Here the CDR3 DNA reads TGTGCCAGTAGTATACGTCTAAACCAAGAGACCCAGTACTTC. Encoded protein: CASSIRLNQETQYF.

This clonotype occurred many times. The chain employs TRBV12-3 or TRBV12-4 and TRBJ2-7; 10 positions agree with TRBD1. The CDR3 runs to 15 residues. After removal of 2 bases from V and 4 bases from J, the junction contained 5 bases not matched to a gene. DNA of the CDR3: TGTGCCAGCAGTTTACCCGGGACAGGGGTTTACGAGCAGTACTTC. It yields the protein CASSLPGTGVYEQYF.

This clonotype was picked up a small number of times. The CDR3 bases are TGTGCCAGCAGCTTACCGGACAGGGATCGCGGCGAGCAGTACTTC. This translates into CASSLPDRDRGEQYF. The chain carries TRBV7-9 and TRBJ2-7, with 8 bases that match TRBD1. This CDR3 contains 15 residues. The germline gives CDR1 SEHNR, CDR2 FQNEAQ (reference sequence). V shed 2 bases, J shed 6 bases, and the junction held 9 bases outside the gene matches.

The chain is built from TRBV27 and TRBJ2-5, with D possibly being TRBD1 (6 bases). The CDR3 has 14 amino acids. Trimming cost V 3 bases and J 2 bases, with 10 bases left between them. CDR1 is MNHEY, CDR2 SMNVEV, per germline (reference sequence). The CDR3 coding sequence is TGTGCCAGCAGTTTCACAGGGCGACAAGAGACCCAGTACTTC. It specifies CASSFTGRQETQYF.

CDR3 DNA: TGTGCCAGCAGCCAAGATCGCGGAGCTCGGAGGGAGACCCAGTACTTC. Translating it yields CASSQDRGARRETQYF. The chain couples TRBV14 to TRBJ2-5; maybe TRBD2 (5 bases). CDR1 SGHDN and CDR2 FVKESK come from the germline V gene. V was cut by 0 bases and J by 5 bases, with 16 bases left in between. The CDR3 length is 16 residues.

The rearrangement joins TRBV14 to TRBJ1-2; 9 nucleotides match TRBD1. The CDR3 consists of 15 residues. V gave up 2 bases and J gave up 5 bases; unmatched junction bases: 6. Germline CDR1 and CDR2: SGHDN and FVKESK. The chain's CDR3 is CASSQFETGGYGYTF. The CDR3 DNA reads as TGTGCCAGCAGCCAATTCGAGACAGGGGGGTATGGCTACACCTTC.

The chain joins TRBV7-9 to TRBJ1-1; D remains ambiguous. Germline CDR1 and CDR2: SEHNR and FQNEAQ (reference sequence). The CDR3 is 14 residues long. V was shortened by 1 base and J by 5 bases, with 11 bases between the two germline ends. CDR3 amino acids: CASSLEGGWTEAFF. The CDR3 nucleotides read TGTGCCAGCAGCTTAGAGGGAGGGTGGACTGAAGCTTTCTTT.

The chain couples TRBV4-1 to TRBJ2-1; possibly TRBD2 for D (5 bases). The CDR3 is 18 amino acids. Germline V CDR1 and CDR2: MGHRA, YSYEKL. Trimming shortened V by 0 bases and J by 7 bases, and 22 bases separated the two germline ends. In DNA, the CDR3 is TGCGCCAGCAGCCAAGATCTGGCGGGCCCGAAAGCCGGGAATGAGCAGTTCTTC. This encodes CASSQDLAGPKAGNEQFF.

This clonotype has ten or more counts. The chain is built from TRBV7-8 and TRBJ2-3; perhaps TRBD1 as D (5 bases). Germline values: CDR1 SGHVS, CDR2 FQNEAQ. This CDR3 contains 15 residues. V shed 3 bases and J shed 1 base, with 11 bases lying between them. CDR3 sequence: CASSFGLGGTDTQYF. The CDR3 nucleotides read TGTGCCAGCAGCTTCGGCCTAGGGGGCACAGATACGCAGTATTTT.

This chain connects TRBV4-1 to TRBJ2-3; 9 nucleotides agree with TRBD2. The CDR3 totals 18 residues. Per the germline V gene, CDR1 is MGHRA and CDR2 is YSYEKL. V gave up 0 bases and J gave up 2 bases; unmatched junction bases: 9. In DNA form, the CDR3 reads TGCGCCAGCAGCCAAGAGGCCCTTAGCGGGGGACTCACAGATACGCAGTATTTT. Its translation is CASSQEALSGGLTDTQYF.

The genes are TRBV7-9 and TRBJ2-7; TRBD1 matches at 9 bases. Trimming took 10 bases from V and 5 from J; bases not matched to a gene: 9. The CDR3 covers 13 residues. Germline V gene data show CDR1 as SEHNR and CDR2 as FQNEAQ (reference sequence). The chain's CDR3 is CANGSGTGHEQYF. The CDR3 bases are TGTGCCAACGGATCCGGGACAGGGCACGAGCAGTACTTC.

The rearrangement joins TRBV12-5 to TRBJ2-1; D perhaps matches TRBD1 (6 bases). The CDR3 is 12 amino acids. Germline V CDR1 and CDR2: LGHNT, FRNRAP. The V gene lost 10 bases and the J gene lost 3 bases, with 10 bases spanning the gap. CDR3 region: CATGVNYNEQFF. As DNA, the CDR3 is TGTGCTACAGGGGTCAACTACAATGAGCAGTTCTTC.

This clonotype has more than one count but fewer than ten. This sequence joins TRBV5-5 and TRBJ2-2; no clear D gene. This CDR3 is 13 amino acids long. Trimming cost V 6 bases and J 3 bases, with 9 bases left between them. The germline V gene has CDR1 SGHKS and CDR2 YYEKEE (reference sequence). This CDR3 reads CASIGYDTGELFF. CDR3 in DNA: TGTGCCAGCATTGGGTATGACACCGGGGAGCTGTTTTTT.

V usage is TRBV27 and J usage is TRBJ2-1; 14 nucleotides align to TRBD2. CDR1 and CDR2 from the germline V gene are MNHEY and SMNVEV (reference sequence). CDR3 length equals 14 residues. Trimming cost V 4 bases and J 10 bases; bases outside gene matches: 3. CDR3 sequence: CASSWGTSGGEQFF. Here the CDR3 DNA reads TGTGCCAGCAGTTGGGGGACTAGCGGGGGAGAGCAGTTCTTC.